One and the same sample provided the 19 T cell receptor beta chains below, sequenced in a study of naive and memory T cell subsets. The beta constant-region primer was an equimolar mix of two oligonucleotides covering TRBC1 and TRBC2. TCRdb re-called the UMI-ligation and nested PCR reads through MiXCR, storing one row per CDR3 protein. Of 120,000 to 150,000 distinct CDR3 sequences listed, about 15% were seen once; the top ten hold just over 0.14%. Specimen: naive CD4+ T cells from blood. The source of these receptors is a human donor in good health.

This clonotype was detected only a few times. The chain employs TRBV28 and TRBJ2-6; D is possibly TRBD1 (6 bases). CDR1 is MDHEN and CDR2 is SYDVKM in the germline V gene. Trimming cost V 8 bases and J 5 bases, with 13 bases left between them. This CDR3 has 14 residues. CDR3 residues: CASDGGSRANVLTF. CDR3 in DNA: TGTGCCAGCGATGGGGGCTCCCGGGCCAACGTCCTGACTTTC. The full variable domain, in which reference TRBV28 and TRBJ2-6 provide the parts outside the CDR3, is DVKVTQSSRYLVKRTGEKVFLECVQDMDHENMFWYRQDPGLGLRLIYFSYDVKMKEKGDIPEGYSVSREKKERFSLILESASTNQTSMYLCASDGGSRANVLTFGAGSRLTVL.

This clonotype appeared a few times. J is TRBJ2-2 and V is TRBV5-1, with a weak D call TRBD1 (7 bases). CDR1 is SGHRS, CDR2 YFSETQ, per germline. The CDR3 length is 16 residues. Trimming stripped 4 bases from V and 1 base from J, with 14 bases between. CDR3 loop: CASSDRQGGNTGELFF. CDR3 DNA: TGCGCCAGCAGCGACCGACAGGGAGGGAACACCGGGGAGCTGTTTTTT.

This clonotype has a handful of counts. This chain uses TRBV5-1 with TRBJ2-1, with 10 nucleotides matching TRBD2. Germline trimming cut 1 base from V and 7 bases from J; bases unmatched to any gene: 11. The length of the CDR3 is 17 residues. CDR1 and CDR2 (germline): SGHRS, YFSETQ. The CDR3 is CASSLLGISGRTNEQFF. In DNA form, the CDR3 reads TGCGCCAGCAGCTTGTTGGGGATTAGCGGGAGGACTAATGAGCAGTTCTTC. Drawing the rest from reference TRBV5-1 and TRBJ2-1, the complete variable domain is KAGVTQTPRYLIKTRGQQVTLSCSPISGHRSVSWYQQTPGQGLQFLFEYFSETQRNKGNFPGRFSGRQFSNSRSEMNVSTLELGDSALYLCASSLLGISGRTNEQFFGPGTRLTVL.

This rearrangement joins TRBV7-2 to TRBJ2-3; 12 nucleotides line up with TRBD2. This CDR3 spans 15 amino acids. CDR1 SGHTA and CDR2 FQGNSA come from the germline V gene. V lost 3 bases and J lost 4; bases outside the gene matches: 2. CDR3: CASSFTSGGPDTQYF. The CDR3 DNA sequence: TGTGCCAGCAGCTTCACTAGCGGGGGGCCAGATACGCAGTATTTT.

This clonotype was found a few times. J is TRBJ2-1 and V is TRBV4-1, with 7 bases fitting TRBD2. This CDR3 has 16 amino acids. Trimming removed 4 bases from V and 5 bases from J; junction bases left unmatched: 11. Germline V lookup: CDR1 MGHRA, CDR2 YSYEKL. CDR3 nucleotide sequence: TGCGCCAGCAGCCCGATTGGGGGGAGGGCCGACAATGAGCAGTTCTTC. Translation gives CASSPIGGRADNEQFF.

CDR3 in DNA: TGTGCCAGCAGTTTAAGGACTAGCGGGGCAGGGCAGTTCTTC. This encodes CASSLRTSGAGQFF. This sequence joins TRBV12-3 or TRBV12-4 and TRBJ2-1; 12 bases match TRBD2. J lost 12 bases, V lost 2 bases, and 5 bases had no gene match. This CDR3 spans 14 amino acids.

This clonotype appeared a few times. The V gene is TRBV6-2 or TRBV6-3, the J gene TRBJ2-7; perhaps TRBD2 as D (6 bases). Germline-derived CDR1 and CDR2 are MNHEY and SVGEGT. The germline V and J ends were trimmed by 2 bases and 3 bases, with 11 bases remaining between them. This CDR3 spans 14 amino acids. CDR3 sequence (DNA): TGTGCCAGCAGTTACCTGGAGGGTCTCTACGAGCAGTACTTC. As protein: CASSYLEGLYEQYF.

This clonotype was observed a few times. The genes are TRBV16 and TRBJ2-4; D remains ambiguous. Trimming took 0 bases from V and 0 from J, leaving 9 bases between them. Germline V gene lookup returns CDR1 KGHSY and CDR2 FQNENV. CDR3 size: 16 residues. The CDR3 spells CASSQSGSVAKNIQYF. The DNA of the CDR3 is TGTGCCAGCAGCCAATCAGGATCCGTAGCCAAAAACATTCAGTACTTC.

This clonotype came up a few times. J is TRBJ2-2 and V is TRBV20-1, with 7 bases matching TRBD1. CDR3 size: 12 residues. The V gene's germline CDR1 is DFQATT and CDR2 SNEGSKA (reference sequence). Losses at the gene ends were 3 bases for V and 7 bases for J; bases not matched to a gene: 2. The CDR3 DNA reads as TGCAGTGCTAGTTCAGGGGGCGGGGAGCTGTTTTTT. Residues: CSASSGGGELFF.

The V gene is TRBV5-6, the J gene TRBJ1-5, with D tentatively TRBD1 (6 bases). Germline CDR1 SGHDT, CDR2 YYEEEE. The V end was cut by 3 bases, the J end by 1 base, with 14 bases between. The CDR3 spans 16 residues. The CDR3 DNA is TGTGCCAGCAGCTCTTGGGGGGGACAAAGCAATCAGCCCCAGCATTTT. As protein: CASSSWGGQSNQPQHF.

The rearrangement links TRBV5-1 to TRBJ2-4; no firm D call. Germline values: CDR1 SGHRS, CDR2 YFSETQ. The CDR3 has 14 residues. The V and J ends lost 0 bases and 4 bases respectively, with 8 bases between them. The CDR3 protein is CASSLEQIKNIQYF. The CDR3 nucleotides are TGCGCCAGCAGCTTGGAACAGATTAAAAACATTCAGTACTTC.

A few counts support this clonotype. The chain links TRBV9 to TRBJ1-3; D may be TRBD1 (5 bases). From germline, CDR1 is SGDLS and CDR2 YYNGEE. The CDR3 is made up of 16 amino acids. Trimming took off 0 bases at V and 4 bases at J, with 14 bases between the two ends. The CDR3 here is CASSVGGSGTGNTIYF. The CDR3 DNA reads TGTGCCAGCAGCGTAGGGGGGTCGGGAACAGGAAACACCATATATTTT.

The rearrangement joins TRBV6-5 to TRBJ2-1; a possible D gene is TRBD2 (6 bases). This CDR3 has 14 amino acids. The V and J ends lost 4 bases and 15 bases respectively, with 22 bases between them. The germline gives CDR1 MNHEY, CDR2 SVGAGI. The CDR3 sequence: CASSLPGTRLLLFF. The CDR3 nucleotides are TGTGCCAGCAGTTTACCGGGGACTCGGCTTCTTCTGTTCTTC.

This chain uses TRBV15 with TRBJ2-3; 8 nucleotides agree with TRBD2. The CDR3 runs to 16 residues. Germline CDR1 LNHNV, CDR2 YYDKDF (reference sequence). J lost 0 bases, V lost 0 bases, and 2 bases had no gene match. CDR3 in DNA: TGTGCCACCAGCAGAGACACTAGCGGTAGCACAGATACGCAGTATTTT. This gives the protein CATSRDTSGSTDTQYF.

This clonotype was seen only a few times. V gene TRBV10-3 combines with J gene TRBJ2-1; 11 bases map to TRBD2. The V segment lost 0 bases and the J segment 9 bases; nucleotides outside the gene matches: 7. Germline V gene data show CDR1 as ENHRY and CDR2 as SYGVKD. The CDR3 has 16 residues. The CDR3 reads CAISESVLAGGGEQFF. The CDR3 nucleotides are TGTGCCATCAGTGAGTCGGTCCTAGCGGGAGGAGGTGAGCAGTTCTTC.

The rearrangement joins TRBV28 to TRBJ2-7, with 8 bases fitting TRBD1. The CDR3 spans 14 residues. The V gene end was trimmed by 3 bases and the J gene end by 3 bases; junction bases not matched to a gene: 4. Germline assignment: CDR1 MDHEN and CDR2 SYDVKM. CDR3 sequence: CASSFRTGSYEQYF. The DNA for the CDR3 is TGTGCCAGCAGTTTTAGGACAGGGAGCTACGAGCAGTACTTC.

The chain recombines TRBV11-3 with TRBJ2-1; a possible D gene is TRBD2 (5 bases). The V gene lost 0 bases and the J gene lost 8 bases, with 14 bases spanning the gap. CDR3 size: 15 residues. From germline, CDR1 is SGHNT and CDR2 YENEEA. The CDR3 protein is CASSLEGSWGDEQFF. The CDR3 nucleotides are TGTGCCAGCAGCTTAGAGGGGAGTTGGGGAGATGAGCAGTTCTTC.

This clonotype was recorded a few times. V and J are TRBV4-2 and TRBJ2-5; weak D call: TRBD2 (5 bases). V dropped 1 base and J dropped 5 bases, with 20 bases sitting between them. This CDR3 region has 17 residues. Germline values: CDR1 LGHNA, CDR2 YNFKEQ. The CDR3 region has the DNA TGTGCCAGCAGCCAAGTAGGCGGCGGGCCCTTGACCGAGACCCAGTACTTC. Amino acids: CASSQVGGGPLTETQYF.

This clonotype has just a few counts. J is TRBJ2-3 and V is TRBV5-1; D uncertain. The ends were cut back, 5 bases at V and 3 bases at J, with 16 bases in the middle. The germline V gene encodes CDR1 SGHRS and CDR2 YFSETQ. The CDR3 length is 15 residues. CDR3 residues: CASRGTAGGTDTQYF. In DNA, the CDR3 is TGCGCCAGCAGGGGTACGGCAGGTGGGACAGATACGCAGTATTTT.